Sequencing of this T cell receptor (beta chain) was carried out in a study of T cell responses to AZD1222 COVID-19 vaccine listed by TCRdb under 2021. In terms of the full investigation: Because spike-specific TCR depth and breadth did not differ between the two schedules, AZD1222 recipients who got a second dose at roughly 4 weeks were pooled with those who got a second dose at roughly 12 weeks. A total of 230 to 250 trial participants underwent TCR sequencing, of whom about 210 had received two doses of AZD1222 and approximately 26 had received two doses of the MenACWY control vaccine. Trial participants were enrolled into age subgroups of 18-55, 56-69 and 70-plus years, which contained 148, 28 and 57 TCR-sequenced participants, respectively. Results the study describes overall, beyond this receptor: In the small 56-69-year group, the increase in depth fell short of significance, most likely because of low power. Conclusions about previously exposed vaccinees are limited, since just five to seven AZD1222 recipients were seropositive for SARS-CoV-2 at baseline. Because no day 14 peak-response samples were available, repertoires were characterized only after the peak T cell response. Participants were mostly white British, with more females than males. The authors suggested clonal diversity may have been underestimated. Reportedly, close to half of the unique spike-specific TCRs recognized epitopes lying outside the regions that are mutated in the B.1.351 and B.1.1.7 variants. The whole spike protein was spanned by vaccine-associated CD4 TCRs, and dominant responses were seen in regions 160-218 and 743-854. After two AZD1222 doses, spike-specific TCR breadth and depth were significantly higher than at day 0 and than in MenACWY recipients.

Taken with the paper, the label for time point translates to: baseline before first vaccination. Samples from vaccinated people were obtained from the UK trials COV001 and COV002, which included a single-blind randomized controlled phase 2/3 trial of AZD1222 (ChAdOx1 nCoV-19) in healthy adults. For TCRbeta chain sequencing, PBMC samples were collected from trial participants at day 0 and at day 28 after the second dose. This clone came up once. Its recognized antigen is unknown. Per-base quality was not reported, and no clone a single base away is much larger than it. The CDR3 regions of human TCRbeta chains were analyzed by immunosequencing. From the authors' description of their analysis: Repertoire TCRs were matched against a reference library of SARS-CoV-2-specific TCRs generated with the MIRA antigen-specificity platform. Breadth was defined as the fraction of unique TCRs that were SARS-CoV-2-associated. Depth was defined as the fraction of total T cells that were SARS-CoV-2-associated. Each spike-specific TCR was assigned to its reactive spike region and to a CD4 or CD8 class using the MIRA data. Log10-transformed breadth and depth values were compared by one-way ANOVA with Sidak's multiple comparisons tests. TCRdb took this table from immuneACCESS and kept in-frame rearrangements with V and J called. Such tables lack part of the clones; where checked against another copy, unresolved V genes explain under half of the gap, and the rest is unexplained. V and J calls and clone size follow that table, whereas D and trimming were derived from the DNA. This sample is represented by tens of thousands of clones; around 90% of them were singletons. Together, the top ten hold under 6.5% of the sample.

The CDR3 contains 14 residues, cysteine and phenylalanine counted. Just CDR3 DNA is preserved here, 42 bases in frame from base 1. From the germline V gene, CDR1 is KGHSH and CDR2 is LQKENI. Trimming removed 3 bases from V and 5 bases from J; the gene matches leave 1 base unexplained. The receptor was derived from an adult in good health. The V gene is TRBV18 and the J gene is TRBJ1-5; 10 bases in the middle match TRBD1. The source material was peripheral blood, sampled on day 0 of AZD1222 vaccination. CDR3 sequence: CASSPGTGDQPQHF. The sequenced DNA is TGTGCCAGCTCACCCGGGACAGGGGATCAGCCCCAGCATTTT.